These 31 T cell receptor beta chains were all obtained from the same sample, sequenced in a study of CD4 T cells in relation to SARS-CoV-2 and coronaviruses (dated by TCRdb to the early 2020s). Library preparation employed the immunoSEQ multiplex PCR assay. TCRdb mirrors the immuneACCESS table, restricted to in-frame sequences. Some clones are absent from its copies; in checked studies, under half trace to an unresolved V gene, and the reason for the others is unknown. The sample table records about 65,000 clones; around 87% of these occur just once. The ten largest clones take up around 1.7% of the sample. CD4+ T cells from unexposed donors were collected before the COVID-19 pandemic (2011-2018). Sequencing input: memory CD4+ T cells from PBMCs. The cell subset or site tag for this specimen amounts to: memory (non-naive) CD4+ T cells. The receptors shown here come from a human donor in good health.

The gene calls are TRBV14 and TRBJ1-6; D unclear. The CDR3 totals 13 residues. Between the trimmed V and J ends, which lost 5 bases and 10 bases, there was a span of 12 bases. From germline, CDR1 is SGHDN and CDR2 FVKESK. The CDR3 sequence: CASSAGRYSPLHF. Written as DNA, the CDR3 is TGTGCCAGCAGCGCTGGGAGATACTCACCCCTCCACTTT.

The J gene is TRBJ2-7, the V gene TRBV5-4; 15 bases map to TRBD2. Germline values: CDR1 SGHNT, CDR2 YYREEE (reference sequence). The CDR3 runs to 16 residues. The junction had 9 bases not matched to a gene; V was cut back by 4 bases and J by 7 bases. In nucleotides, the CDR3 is TGTGCCAGCAGCACAGGACTAGCGGGAGGGCCGGGGGAGCAGTACTTC. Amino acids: CASSTGLAGGPGEQYF.

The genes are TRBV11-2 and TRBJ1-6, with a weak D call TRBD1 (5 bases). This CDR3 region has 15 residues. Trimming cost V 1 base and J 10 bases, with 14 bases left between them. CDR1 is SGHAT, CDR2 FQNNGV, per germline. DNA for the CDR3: TGTGCCAGCAGCTTAGCCCGAGGACAAAACTCACCCCTCCACTTT. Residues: CASSLARGQNSPLHF.

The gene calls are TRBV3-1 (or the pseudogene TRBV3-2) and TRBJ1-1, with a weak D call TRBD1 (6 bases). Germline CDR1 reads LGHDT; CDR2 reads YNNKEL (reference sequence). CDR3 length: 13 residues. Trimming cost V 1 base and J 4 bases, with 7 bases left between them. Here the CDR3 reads CASSQAGATEAFF. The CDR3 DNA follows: TGTGCCAGCAGCCAAGCAGGGGCCACTGAAGCTTTCTTT.

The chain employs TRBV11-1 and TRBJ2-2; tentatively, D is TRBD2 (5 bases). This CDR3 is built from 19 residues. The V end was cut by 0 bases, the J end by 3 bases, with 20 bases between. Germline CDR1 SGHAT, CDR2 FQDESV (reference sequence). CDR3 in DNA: TGTGCCAGCAGCTTAGCCCCCCATCATGTGGGAGAGGACACCGGGGAGCTGTTTTTT. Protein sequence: CASSLAPHHVGEDTGELFF.

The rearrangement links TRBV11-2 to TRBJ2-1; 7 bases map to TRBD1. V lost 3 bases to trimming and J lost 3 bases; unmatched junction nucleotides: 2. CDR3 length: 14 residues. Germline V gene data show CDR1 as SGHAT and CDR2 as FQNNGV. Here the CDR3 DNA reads TGTGCCAGCAGCTTGCAGGGGGTCTACAATGAGCAGTTCTTC. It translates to CASSLQGVYNEQFF.

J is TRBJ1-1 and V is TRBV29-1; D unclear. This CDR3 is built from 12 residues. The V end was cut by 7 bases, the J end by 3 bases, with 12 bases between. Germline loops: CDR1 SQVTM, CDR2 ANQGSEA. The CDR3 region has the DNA TGCAGCGGATGGGATGGGGACACTGAAGCTTTCTTT. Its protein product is CSGWDGDTEAFF.

The CDR3 DNA reads as TGTGCCAGCAGCCCAAAGCGGGGGGGGAACACCGGGGAGCTGTTTTTT. It translates to CASSPKRGGNTGELFF. V and J are TRBV11-3 and TRBJ2-2; 10 nucleotides match TRBD2. The trim removed 5 bases at V and 1 base at J, leaving 4 bases unmatched. The length of the CDR3 is 16 residues. Germline V gene sequence: CDR1 SGHNT, CDR2 YENEEA.

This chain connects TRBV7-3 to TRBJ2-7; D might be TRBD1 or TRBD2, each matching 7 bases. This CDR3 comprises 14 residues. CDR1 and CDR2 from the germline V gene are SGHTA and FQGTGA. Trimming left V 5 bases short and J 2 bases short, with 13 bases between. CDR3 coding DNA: TGTGCCAGCAGCCTCCAGGGGGGGGCCTACGAGCAGTACTTC. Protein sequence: CASSLQGGAYEQYF.

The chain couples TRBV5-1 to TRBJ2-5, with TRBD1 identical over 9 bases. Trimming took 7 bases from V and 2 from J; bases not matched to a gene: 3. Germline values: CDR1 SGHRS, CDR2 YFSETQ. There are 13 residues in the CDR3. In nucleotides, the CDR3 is TGCGCCAGCCAACAGGGGGCTCAAGAGACCCAGTACTTC. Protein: CASQQGAQETQYF.

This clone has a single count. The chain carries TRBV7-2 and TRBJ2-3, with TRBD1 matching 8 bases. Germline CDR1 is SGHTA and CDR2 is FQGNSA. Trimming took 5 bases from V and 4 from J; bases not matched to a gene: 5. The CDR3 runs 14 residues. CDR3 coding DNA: TGTGCCAGCAGCGACAGGGGTGGAGCAGATACGCAGTATTTT. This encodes CASSDRGGADTQYF.

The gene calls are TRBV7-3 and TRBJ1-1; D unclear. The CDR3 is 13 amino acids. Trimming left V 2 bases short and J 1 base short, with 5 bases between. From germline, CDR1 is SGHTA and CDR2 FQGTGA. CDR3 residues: CASSLAENTEAFF. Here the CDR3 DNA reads TGTGCCAGCAGCTTAGCGGAGAACACTGAAGCTTTCTTT.

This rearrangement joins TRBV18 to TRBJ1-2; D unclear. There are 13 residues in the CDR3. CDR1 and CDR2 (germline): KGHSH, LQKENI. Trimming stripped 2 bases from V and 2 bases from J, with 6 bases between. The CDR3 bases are TGTGCCAGCTCACCAGATAAAAACTATGGCTACACCTTC. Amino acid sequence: CASSPDKNYGYTF. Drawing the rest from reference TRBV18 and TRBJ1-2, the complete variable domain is NAGVMQNPRHLVRRRGQEARLRCSPMKGHSHVYWYRQLPEEGLKFMVYLQKENIIDESGMPKERFSAEFPKEGPSILRIQQVVRGDSAAYFCASSPDKNYGYTFGSGTRLTVV.

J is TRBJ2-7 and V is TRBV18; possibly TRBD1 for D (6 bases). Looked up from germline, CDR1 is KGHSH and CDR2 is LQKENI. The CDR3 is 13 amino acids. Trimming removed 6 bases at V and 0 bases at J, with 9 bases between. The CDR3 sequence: CASSRDNSYEQYF. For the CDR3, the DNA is TGTGCCAGCTCCCGGGACAACTCCTACGAGCAGTACTTC.

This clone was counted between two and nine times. The CDR3, as DNA: TGTGCCAGTAGTGATCAGGGCCGGGGAGAGACCCAGTACTTC. This translates into CASSDQGRGETQYF. The V call is TRBV19, the J call TRBJ2-5; either TRBD1 or TRBD2 may supply D (5 bases each). Germline values: CDR1 LNHDA, CDR2 SQIVND (reference sequence). The CDR3 is 14 amino acids. V lost 5 bases to trimming and J lost 4 bases, with 14 bases between them.

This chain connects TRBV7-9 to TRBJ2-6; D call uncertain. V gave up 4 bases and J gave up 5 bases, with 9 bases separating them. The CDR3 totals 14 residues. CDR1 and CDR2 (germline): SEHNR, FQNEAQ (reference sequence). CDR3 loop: CASSSLGRANVLTF. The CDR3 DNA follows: TGTGCCAGCAGCTCATTAGGGCGGGCCAACGTCCTGACTTTC.

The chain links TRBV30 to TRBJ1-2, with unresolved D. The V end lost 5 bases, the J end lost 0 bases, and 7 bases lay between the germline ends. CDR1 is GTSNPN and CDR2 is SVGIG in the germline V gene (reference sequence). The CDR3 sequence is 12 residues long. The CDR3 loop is CAWDIANYGYTF. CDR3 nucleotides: TGTGCCTGGGACATCGCTAACTATGGCTACACCTTC.

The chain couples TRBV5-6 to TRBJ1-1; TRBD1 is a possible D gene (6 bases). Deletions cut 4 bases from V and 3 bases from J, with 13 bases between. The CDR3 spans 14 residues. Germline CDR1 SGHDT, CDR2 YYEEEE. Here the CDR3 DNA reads TGTGCCAGCAGCAACAGGGCTGCGGACACTGAAGCTTTCTTT. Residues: CASSNRAADTEAFF.

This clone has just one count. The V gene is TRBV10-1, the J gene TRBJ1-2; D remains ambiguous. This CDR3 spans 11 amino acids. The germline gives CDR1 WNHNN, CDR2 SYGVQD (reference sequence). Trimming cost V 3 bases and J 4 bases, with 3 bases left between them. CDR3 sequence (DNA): TGCGCCAGCAGTGATGGCTATGGCTACACCTTC. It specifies CASSDGYGYTF.

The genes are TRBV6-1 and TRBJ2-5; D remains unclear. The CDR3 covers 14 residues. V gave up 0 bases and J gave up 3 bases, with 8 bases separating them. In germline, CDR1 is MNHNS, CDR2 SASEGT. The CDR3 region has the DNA TGTGCCAGCAGTGAAGCAACGATGGAAGAGACCCAGTACTTC. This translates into CASSEATMEETQYF.

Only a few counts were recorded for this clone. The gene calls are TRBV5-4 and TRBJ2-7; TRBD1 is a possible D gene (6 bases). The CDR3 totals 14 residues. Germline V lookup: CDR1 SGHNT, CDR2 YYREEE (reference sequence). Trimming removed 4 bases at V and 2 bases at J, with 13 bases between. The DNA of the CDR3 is TGTGCCAGCAGCGAGTACAGGGTCACCTACGAGCAGTACTTC. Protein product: CASSEYRVTYEQYF.

CDR3 sequence (DNA): TGTGCCAGCTCACCCGAAGAAAAGCAGCCCCAGCATTTT. Its translation: CASSPEEKQPQHF. V gene TRBV18 combines with J gene TRBJ1-5; D ambiguous. The germline CDR1 and CDR2 sequences are KGHSH and LQKENI. The V gene lost 3 bases and the J gene lost 7 bases, with 10 bases spanning the gap. The CDR3 is 13 amino acids.

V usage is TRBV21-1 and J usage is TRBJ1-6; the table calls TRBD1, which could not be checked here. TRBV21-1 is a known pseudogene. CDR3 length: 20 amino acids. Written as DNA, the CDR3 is TGTGCCAGCAGCCCCCCTCCGGGACAAGGCCCCTTTTTATATAATTCACCCCTCCACTTT. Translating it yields CASSPPPGQGPFLYNSPLHF.

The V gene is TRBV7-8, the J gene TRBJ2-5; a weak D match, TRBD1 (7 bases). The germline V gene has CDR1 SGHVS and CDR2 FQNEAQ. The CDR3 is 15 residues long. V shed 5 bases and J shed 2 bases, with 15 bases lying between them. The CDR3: CASSSRRGQQETQYF. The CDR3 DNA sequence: TGTGCCAGCAGCAGTAGGCGGGGACAGCAAGAGACCCAGTACTTC.

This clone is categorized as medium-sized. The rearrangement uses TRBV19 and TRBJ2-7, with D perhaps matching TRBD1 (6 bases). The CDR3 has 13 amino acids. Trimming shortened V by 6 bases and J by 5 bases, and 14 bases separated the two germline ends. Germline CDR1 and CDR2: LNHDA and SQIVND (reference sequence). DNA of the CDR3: TGTGCCAGTAGAGGCCAGGGGACCCACGAGCAGTACTTC. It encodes CASRGQGTHEQYF.

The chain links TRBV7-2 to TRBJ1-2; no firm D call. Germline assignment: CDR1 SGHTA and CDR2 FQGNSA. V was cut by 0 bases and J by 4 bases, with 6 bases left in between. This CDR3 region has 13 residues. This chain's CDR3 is CASSLAGIYGYTF. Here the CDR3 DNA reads TGTGCCAGCAGCTTAGCAGGGATCTATGGCTACACCTTC.

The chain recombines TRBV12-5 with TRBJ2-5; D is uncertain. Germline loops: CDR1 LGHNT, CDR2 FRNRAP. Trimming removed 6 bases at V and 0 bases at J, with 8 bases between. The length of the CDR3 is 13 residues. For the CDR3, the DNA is TGTGCTAGTGGGGACGAGAACCAAGAGACCCAGTACTTC. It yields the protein CASGDENQETQYF.

The CDR3, as DNA: TGTGCCTGGAGTCCCCCGGGTTATGGCTACACCTTC. Protein product: CAWSPPGYGYTF. V gene TRBV30 combines with J gene TRBJ1-2; D unclear. V lost 2 bases to trimming and J lost 5 bases, with 9 bases between them. From germline, CDR1 is GTSNPN and CDR2 SVGIG (reference sequence). The length of the CDR3 is 12 residues.

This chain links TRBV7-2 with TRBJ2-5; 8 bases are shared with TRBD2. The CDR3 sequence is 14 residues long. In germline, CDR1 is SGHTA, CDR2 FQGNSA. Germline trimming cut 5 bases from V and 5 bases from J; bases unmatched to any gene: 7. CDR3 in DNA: TGTGCCAGCAGCCAAGGGACGGGGGGGGAGACCCAGTACTTC. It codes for CASSQGTGGETQYF.

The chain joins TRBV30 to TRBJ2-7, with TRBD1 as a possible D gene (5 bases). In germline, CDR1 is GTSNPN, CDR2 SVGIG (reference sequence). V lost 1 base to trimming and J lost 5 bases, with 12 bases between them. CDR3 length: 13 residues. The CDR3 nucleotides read TGTGCCTGGAGTGGGGGCAGTTCCCACGAGCAGTACTTC. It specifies CAWSGGSSHEQYF.

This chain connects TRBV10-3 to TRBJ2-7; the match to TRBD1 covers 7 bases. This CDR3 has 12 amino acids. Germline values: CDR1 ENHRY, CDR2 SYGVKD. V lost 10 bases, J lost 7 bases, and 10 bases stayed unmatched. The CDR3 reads CATTDREREQYF. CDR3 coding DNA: TGTGCCACCACCGACAGGGAGCGGGAGCAGTACTTC.